The 28 T cell receptor beta chains reported below all come from one sample, sequenced in a study of cytomegalovirus exposure and HLA in healthy donors (dated by TCRdb to about 2017). The library was generated by the immunoSEQ multiplex PCR assay. A mixture of 60 forward primers for TCR Vbeta segments and 13 reverse primers for TCR Jbeta segments was used in the multiplex PCR. TCRdb carries this immuneACCESS record with in-frame sequences only. Its versions omit some clonotypes, under half of them owing to an unresolved V gene in the studies checked, with the rest unexplained. Counted in this sample were approximately 200,000 clones; 65% to 90% of them appeared once. The ten largest clones capture less than 2.5% of the sample. Sequencing was performed on PBMCs. The receptor set was obtained from a woman aged 50 to 65 in good health and CMV-seronegative.

In this sample, this clone turned up once. This chain connects TRBV6-1 to TRBJ2-7; possibly TRBD2 for D (5 bases). V was cut by 10 bases and J by 2 bases, with 15 bases left in between. The CDR3 loop spans 13 amino acids. Germline CDR1 MNHNS, CDR2 SASEGT. CDR3 in amino acids: CATTGGSTYEQYF. The CDR3 region has the DNA TGTGCCACCACTGGCGGGTCTACCTACGAGCAGTACTTC.

This rearrangement joins TRBV7-9 to TRBJ2-7; 7 nucleotides align to TRBD1. In germline, CDR1 is SEHNR, CDR2 FQNEAQ (reference sequence). The CDR3 is 14 residues long. The V and J ends lost 2 bases and 4 bases, in that order; junction bases with no gene match: 5. CDR3 in amino acids: CASSLTGDTYEQYF. Here the CDR3 DNA reads TGTGCCAGCAGCTTAACAGGGGACACGTACGAGCAGTACTTC.

V and J are TRBV2 and TRBJ2-3, with 15 bases matching TRBD2. V trimming: 8 bases; J trimming: 6 bases; junction bases outside the gene matches: 3. CDR3 length: 14 residues. Germline CDR1 and CDR2: SNHLY and FYNNEI. CDR3 in DNA: TGTGCCAGCGCCGGGACTAGCGGGAGGGATACGCAGTATTTT. It codes for CASAGTSGRDTQYF.

This chain joins TRBV5-1 and TRBJ1-1; D may be TRBD1 (5 bases). CDR1 and CDR2 (germline): SGHRS, YFSETQ. V shed 1 base and J shed 5 bases, with 21 bases lying between them. The CDR3 covers 17 residues. The CDR3 DNA reads as TGCGCCAGCAGCTTGTTGCAACAAGGCAGGGATCGAACTGAAGCTTTCTTT. Translating gives CASSLLQQGRDRTEAFF. Filled out from reference TRBV5-1 and TRBJ1-1, the complete variable domain reads KAGVTQTPRYLIKTRGQQVTLSCSPISGHRSVSWYQQTPGQGLQFLFEYFSETQRNKGNFPGRFSGRQFSNSRSEMNVSTLELGDSALYLCASSLLQQGRDRTEAFFGQGTRLTVV.

The gene calls are TRBV6-5 and TRBJ1-4; possibly TRBD1 for D (6 bases). There are 15 residues in the CDR3. Trimming shortened V by 0 bases and J by 4 bases, and 9 bases separated the two germline ends. The germline gives CDR1 MNHEY, CDR2 SVGAGI. The CDR3 here is CASSYSGRGNEKLFF. The CDR3 DNA sequence: TGTGCCAGCAGTTACTCTGGCAGGGGTAATGAAAAACTGTTTTTT.

The CDR3 region is CAWEETVTGGAGNQPQHF. For the CDR3, the DNA is TGTGCCTGGGAAGAAACCGTTACAGGGGGCGCCGGCAATCAGCCCCAGCATTTT. V usage is TRBV30 and J usage is TRBJ1-5; TRBD1 agrees at 9 bases. Germline CDR1 is GTSNPN and CDR2 is SVGIG (reference sequence). With 5 bases clipped from V and 2 bases from J, the junction kept 16 bases outside the gene matches. The length of the CDR3 is 18 residues.

The CDR3 coding sequence is TGTGCCAGCAGTTTTTTCCGGGGTAGGGATCAGCCCCAGCATTTT. This translates into CASSFFRGRDQPQHF. The chain carries TRBV27 and TRBJ1-5; D is ambiguous. The CDR3 is 15 residues long. The V and J ends lost 3 bases and 5 bases respectively, with 14 bases between them. CDR1 is MNHEY, CDR2 SMNVEV, per germline (reference sequence).

This clone was found a few times. The V call is TRBV18, the J call TRBJ2-1; TRBD2 might be the D (5 bases). This CDR3 spans 14 amino acids. V was trimmed by 0 bases and J by 8 bases, leaving 11 bases between them. In germline, CDR1 is KGHSH, CDR2 LQKENI. The CDR3 nucleotides read TGTGCCAGCTCACCACCAAGAGGGATCGATGAGCAGTTCTTC. It encodes CASSPPRGIDEQFF.

The genes are TRBV27 and TRBJ1-2; 7 bases align to TRBD1. Germline assignment: CDR1 MNHEY and CDR2 SMNVEV (reference sequence). V was pared by 6 bases and J by 3 bases, with 13 bases of the junction left unmatched. The CDR3 extends over 16 amino acids. In nucleotides, the CDR3 is TGTGCCAGCAGATCACTAGGACAGGCCAACTACTATGGCTACACCTTC. It specifies CASRSLGQANYYGYTF.

This clone was seen more than once but under ten times. V is TRBV7-2 and J is TRBJ2-7, with a weak D call TRBD2 (5 bases). Germline V gene sequence: CDR1 SGHTA, CDR2 FQGNSA. The CDR3 runs 15 residues. With 8 bases removed from V and 0 bases from J, the gap between germline ends came to 17 bases. The CDR3 protein is CASGFRPEDSYEQYF. In DNA form, the CDR3 reads TGTGCCAGCGGGTTCAGGCCGGAGGACTCCTACGAGCAGTACTTC.

The chain links TRBV7-2 to TRBJ2-1; D gene uncertain. The CDR3 length is 13 residues. The V gene's germline CDR1 is SGHTA and CDR2 FQGNSA. The ends were cut back, 1 base at V and 7 bases at J, with 8 bases in the middle. As DNA, the CDR3 is TGTGCCAGCAGCTTAGTACCACAGAATGAGCAGTTCTTC. Translating it yields CASSLVPQNEQFF.

The V gene is TRBV6-1, the J gene TRBJ1-5; perhaps TRBD1 as D (5 bases). V shed 2 bases and J shed 5 bases, with 19 bases lying between them. The germline gives CDR1 MNHNS, CDR2 SASEGT. The CDR3 contains 17 residues. This chain's CDR3 is CASSEPGGRGLYQPQHF. In DNA, the CDR3 is TGTGCCAGCAGTGAACCGGGGGGACGGGGTTTATATCAGCCCCAGCATTTT.

This chain links TRBV2 with TRBJ1-5; 9 bases are shared with TRBD1. The V and J ends lost 7 bases and 0 bases, in that order; junction bases with no gene match: 4. The CDR3 runs 15 residues. The germline V gene has CDR1 SNHLY and CDR2 FYNNEI. The CDR3 nucleotides are TGTGCCAGCAATGGACAGGGGAATAGCAATCAGCCCCAGCATTTT. It specifies CASNGQGNSNQPQHF. Together with reference TRBV2 and TRBJ1-5, the CDR3 gives the full variable domain: EPEVTQTPSHQVTQMGQEVILRCVPISNHLYFYWYRQILGQKVEFLVSFYNNEISEKSEIFDDQFSVERPDGSNFTLKIRSTKLEDSAMYFCASNGQGNSNQPQHFGDGTRLSIL.

This clone was seen just once. This sequence joins TRBV15 and TRBJ2-1, with TRBD1 identical over 8 bases. This CDR3 region has 14 residues. J was trimmed by 5 bases and V by 8 bases; bases with no gene match: 8. Germline lookup yields CDR1 LNHNV and CDR2 YYDKDF (reference sequence). The CDR3 sequence: CATSTRTGNNEQFF. In DNA form, the CDR3 reads TGTGCCACCTCCACCCGGACAGGGAACAATGAGCAGTTCTTC.

The V and J genes are TRBV5-1 and TRBJ2-2, with TRBD2 matching 10 bases. Germline CDR1 and CDR2: SGHRS and YFSETQ. Trimming at V came to 2 bases and at J to 0 bases, leaving 1 base not matched to a gene. The CDR3 has 16 residues. The CDR3 DNA sequence: TGCGCCAGCAGCTTCACTAGCGGGACGAACACCGGGGAGCTGTTTTTT. Translation: CASSFTSGTNTGELFF. The variable domain in full, completed from reference TRBV5-1 and TRBJ2-2, reads KAGVTQTPRYLIKTRGQQVTLSCSPISGHRSVSWYQQTPGQGLQFLFEYFSETQRNKGNFPGRFSGRQFSNSRSEMNVSTLELGDSALYLCASSFTSGTNTGELFFGEGSRLTVL.

Only one count was recorded for this clone. V is TRBV19 and J is TRBJ1-2; D is unclear. The V and J ends lost 7 bases and 4 bases respectively, with 13 bases between them. This CDR3 is built from 13 residues. Germline V gene lookup returns CDR1 LNHDA and CDR2 SQIVND (reference sequence). For the CDR3, the DNA is TGTGCCAGTACGGCCGCGGGGAGCTATGGCTACACCTTC. Translation: CASTAAGSYGYTF.

As for this clone: Mismatch with germline at one junction end may stem from a read error. This rearrangement joins TRBV5-1 to TRBJ2-5, with 8 positions matching TRBD1. CDR1 and CDR2 from the germline V gene are SGHRS and YFSETQ. This CDR3 is 15 amino acids long. The DNA for the CDR3 is TGCGCCAGCAGCGGTGACAGGGGCATACAAGAGGCCCAGTACTTC. As protein: CASSGDRGIQEAQYF.

The V and J genes are TRBV6-6 and TRBJ1-1, with 7 bases aligning to TRBD1. This CDR3 has 13 amino acids. The junction had 5 bases not matched to a gene; V was cut back by 6 bases and J by 4 bases. Germline CDR1 MNHNY, CDR2 SVGAGI (reference sequence). The CDR3 loop is CASRDREFTEAFF. CDR3 nucleotide sequence: TGTGCCAGCAGAGACAGGGAATTCACTGAAGCTTTCTTT.

This CDR3 reads CATSRGRDRGSSYNEQFF. CDR3 nucleotides: TGTGCCACCAGCAGAGGCCGTGACAGGGGGTCCTCCTACAATGAGCAGTTCTTC. This chain links TRBV15 with TRBJ2-1; TRBD1 matches at 9 bases. The V segment lost 1 base and the J segment 0 bases; nucleotides outside the gene matches: 7. The germline V gene encodes CDR1 LNHNV and CDR2 YYDKDF (reference sequence). The CDR3 length is 18 residues.

This clone was found a few times. V is TRBV9 and J is TRBJ2-7, with D perhaps TRBD2 (6 bases). CDR1 and CDR2 (germline): SGDLS, YYNGEE. V lost 4 bases and J 6 bases, leaving 14 bases between the germline ends. The CDR3 consists of 13 residues. In nucleotides, the CDR3 is TGTGCCAGCAGCCGGGAGTTCCTAAGCGAGCAGTACTTC. This sequence encodes CASSREFLSEQYF.

This chain connects TRBV7-2 to TRBJ2-7; 11 nucleotides align to TRBD2. The length of the CDR3 is 18 residues. Trimming took 6 bases from V and 3 from J; bases not matched to a gene: 16. CDR1 SGHTA and CDR2 FQGNSA come from the germline V gene. This chain's CDR3 is CASRSPGKLAGGGYEQYF. Here the CDR3 DNA reads TGTGCCAGCAGATCTCCGGGGAAGCTAGCGGGAGGAGGCTACGAGCAGTACTTC.

The chain's CDR3 is CASSSGLSTEAFF. Here the CDR3 DNA reads TGCGCCAGCAGCTCAGGTCTATCCACTGAAGCTTTCTTT. The genes are TRBV5-1 and TRBJ1-1; D remains ambiguous. V was clipped by 3 bases and J by 4 bases, with 10 bases between them. The CDR3 consists of 13 residues. The germline gives CDR1 SGHRS, CDR2 YFSETQ.

This chain links TRBV19 with TRBJ2-7; 11 nucleotides align to TRBD2. This CDR3 contains 13 residues. The trim removed 11 bases at V and 11 bases at J, leaving 14 bases unmatched. The V gene's germline CDR1 is LNHDA and CDR2 SQIVND (reference sequence). CDR3 nucleotide sequence: TGTGCCGTGAGTAGTCTACTAGCGGGAGACAAGTACTTC. It yields the protein CAVSSLLAGDKYF.

This clone was recorded once. The V call is TRBV25-1, the J call TRBJ2-7; 7 positions match TRBD2. Germline lookup yields CDR1 MGHDK and CDR2 SYGVNS. The CDR3 spans 14 residues. J lost 6 bases, V lost 6 bases, and 11 bases had no gene match. The CDR3 DNA is TGTGCCAGCAGACGATCTAGCGGCCTTTTCGAGCAGTACTTC. Its translation: CASRRSSGLFEQYF.

This clone appeared a few times. The chain employs TRBV5-1 and TRBJ1-5; 9 bases are a match to TRBD1. Germline loops: CDR1 SGHRS, CDR2 YFSETQ. This CDR3 has 16 residues. The trim removed 0 bases at V and 5 bases at J, leaving 6 bases unmatched. The DNA for the CDR3 is TGCGCCAGCAGCTTGGACGGGACAGGGAGTCATCAGCCCCAGCATTTT. Protein sequence: CASSLDGTGSHQPQHF.

The chain employs TRBV7-9 and TRBJ1-5; D might be TRBD1 (6 bases). CDR1 and CDR2 from the germline V gene are SEHNR and FQNEAQ (reference sequence). CDR3 length: 15 residues. V was trimmed by 1 base and J by 7 bases, leaving 14 bases between them. This CDR3 reads CASSLESGGRQPQHF. The CDR3 DNA sequence: TGTGCCAGCAGCTTAGAATCGGGGGGGCGGCAGCCCCAGCATTTT.

CDR3 coding DNA: TGTGCCAGCAGTTTGGGAGGGAGGGAAGCTTTCTTT. Translated, it gives CASSLGGREAFF. The chain is built from TRBV27 and TRBJ1-1; D ambiguous. Germline CDR1 and CDR2: MNHEY and SMNVEV (reference sequence). Trimming cost V 3 bases and J 8 bases, with 10 bases left between them. CDR3 length: 12 amino acids.

The gene calls are TRBV10-3 and TRBJ1-5, with D unclear. Germline V gene lookup returns CDR1 ENHRY and CDR2 SYGVKD. The CDR3 contains 14 residues. V was clipped by 0 bases and J by 3 bases, with 6 bases between them. The CDR3 is CAISESIVNQPQHF. Here the CDR3 DNA reads TGTGCCATCAGTGAGTCGATAGTCAATCAGCCCCAGCATTTT.